This T cell receptor beta chain was profiled in a study of CD8 T cells in ankylosing spondylitis. TCRdb fed the 5' RACE reads into MiXCR, producing one record per CDR3 protein. The sample has 250,000 to 300,000 distinct CDR3 sequences, approximately 20% seen once. With V trimmed by 6 bases and J by 7 bases, 14 bases remained unmatched. This CDR3 comprises 15 residues. The germline V gene encodes CDR1 MGHDK and CDR2 SYGVNS. The receptor was isolated from a male donor with ankylosing spondylitis or in good health (not recorded which). The chain has TRBV25-1 and TRBJ1-1, with 7 bases matching TRBD1. Sequenced: blood, either unsorted or a sorted T cell fraction (not recorded which). In DNA form, the CDR3 reads TGTGCCAGCAGCCGGTCGGCAGGGGGATCCCATGAAGCTTTCTTT. Its protein product is CASSRSAGGSHEAFF.